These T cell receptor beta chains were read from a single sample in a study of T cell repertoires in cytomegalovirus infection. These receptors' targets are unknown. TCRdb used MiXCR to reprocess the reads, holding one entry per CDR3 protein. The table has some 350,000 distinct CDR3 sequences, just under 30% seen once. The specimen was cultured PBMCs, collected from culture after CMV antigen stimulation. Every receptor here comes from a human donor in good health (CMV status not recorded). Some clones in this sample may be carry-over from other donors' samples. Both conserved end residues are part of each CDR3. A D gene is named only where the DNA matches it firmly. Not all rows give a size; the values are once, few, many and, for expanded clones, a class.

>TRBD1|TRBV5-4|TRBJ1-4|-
TGTGCCAGCAGCTCAAGGACAGGCCCGGGGGAAAAACTGTTTTTT
CASSSRTGPGEKLFF
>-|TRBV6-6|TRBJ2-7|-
TGTGCCAGCAGTTACTTAAACAGCCCGGTTGGAACCTACGAGCAGTACTTC
CASSYLNSPVGTYEQYF
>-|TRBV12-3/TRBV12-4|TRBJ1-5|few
TGTGCCAGCAGTGGACAGATAAATCAGCCCCAGCATTTT
CASSGQINQPQHF
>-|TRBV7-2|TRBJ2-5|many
TGTGCCAGCAGCTCTGCCGGCCATAGAGAGACCCAGTACTTC
CASSSAGHRETQYF
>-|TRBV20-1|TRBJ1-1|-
TGCAGTGCTAGAGGCAAGGCTGACACTGAAGCTTTCTTT
CSARGKADTEAFF
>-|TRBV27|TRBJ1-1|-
TGTGCCAGCAGCCTGAATGGGGCAGTCGGAACTGAAGCTTTCTTT
CASSLNGAVGTEAFF
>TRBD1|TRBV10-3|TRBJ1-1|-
TGTGCCATCAGTGAAACGACAGGGGGAGCCGAAGCTTTCTTT
CAISETTGGAEAFF
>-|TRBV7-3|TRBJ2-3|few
TGTGCCAGCAGCTCCGCGGGGAACACAGATACGCAGTATTTT
CASSSAGNTDTQYF
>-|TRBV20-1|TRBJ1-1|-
TGCAGTGCTAGTCCTGCGGGGAACACTGAAGCTTTCTTT
CSASPAGNTEAFF
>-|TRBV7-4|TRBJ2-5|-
TGTGCCAGCAGCTTACTACAGCAAGGGACCCAGTACTTC
CASSLLQQGTQYF
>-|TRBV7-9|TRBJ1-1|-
TGTGCCAGCAGCTTAGAGGGAGGATCGAACACTGAAGCTTTCTTT
CASSLEGGSNTEAFF
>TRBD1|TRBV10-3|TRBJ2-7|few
TGTGCCAGCCTACCGACAGGGGCTATGAGCTCCTACGAGCAGTACTTC
CASLPTGAMSSYEQYF
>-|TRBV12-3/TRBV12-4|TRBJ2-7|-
TGTGCCAGCAGTCAACCGGGACATAGGACCTACGAGCAGTACTTC
CASSQPGHRTYEQYF
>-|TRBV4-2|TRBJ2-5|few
TGTGCCAGCAGCCAAGATCTTCTCGGAGAGACCCAGTACTTC
CASSQDLLGETQYF
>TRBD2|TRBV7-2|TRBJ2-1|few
TGTGCCAGCAGCCTGACCGGGACTAGCGGGACTGAGCAGTTCTTC
CASSLTGTSGTEQFF
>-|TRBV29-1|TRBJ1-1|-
TGCAGCGTCTGGGACACTGAAGCTTTCTTT
CSVWDTEAFF
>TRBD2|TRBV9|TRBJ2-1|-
TGTGCCAGCAGCGTAGAAGCGGGAGGGGCCTACAATGAGCAGTTCTTC
CASSVEAGGAYNEQFF
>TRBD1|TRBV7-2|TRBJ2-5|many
TGTGCCAGCAGCCTAACAGGGGGATGGTTAGAAGAGACCCAGTACTTC
CASSLTGGWLEETQYF
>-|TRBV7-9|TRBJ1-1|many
TGTGCCAGCAGCTCCCTCGTTGGACTGAAAACGAACACTGAAGCTTTCTTT
CASSSLVGLKTNTEAFF
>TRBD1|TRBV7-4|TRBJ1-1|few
TGTGCCAGCAACCTCCTAGAGGGGGACAGAGCTGAAGCTTTCTTT
CASNLLEGDRAEAFF
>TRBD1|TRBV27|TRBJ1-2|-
TGTGCCAGCAGTTACACAGGGGGAGGTGGCTACACCTTC
CASSYTGGGGYTF
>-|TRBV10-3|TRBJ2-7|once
TGTGCCACAATGGACGGAACCTACGAGCAGTACTTC
CATMDGTYEQYF
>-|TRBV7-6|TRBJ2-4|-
TGTGCCAGCAGCCCGCCCAAGGCCAAAAACATTCAGTACTTC
CASSPPKAKNIQYF
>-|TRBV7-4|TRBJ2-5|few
TGTGCCAGCAGCTCAATTCCGGGGGAGACCCAGTACTTC
CASSSIPGETQYF
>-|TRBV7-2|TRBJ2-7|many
TGTGCCAGCAGCCTATCCGGACGCCCCTTTTACGAGCAGTACTTC
CASSLSGRPFYEQYF
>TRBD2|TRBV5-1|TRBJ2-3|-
TGCGCCAGCAGCCCGGGACTAGCGGGAGGGCCTAGCACAGATACGCAGTATTTT
CASSPGLAGGPSTDTQYF
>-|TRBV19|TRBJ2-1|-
TGTGCCAGTAGTATACTGGAACGCCCCAATGAGCAGTTCTTC
CASSILERPNEQFF
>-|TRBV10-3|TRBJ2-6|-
TGTGCCATCAGTCTCATAGGTGGAAATGGGGCCAACGTCCTGACTTTC
CAISLIGGNGANVLTF
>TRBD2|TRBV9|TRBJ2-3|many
TGTGCCAGCAGTTTAGCGGGGGGCTACGGGAGGACAGATACGCAGTATTTT
CASSLAGGYGRTDTQYF
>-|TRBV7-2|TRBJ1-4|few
TGTGCCAGCAGCTTAGTCTCAGGGGCGCGGATTGAAAAACTGTTTTTT
CASSLVSGARIEKLFF
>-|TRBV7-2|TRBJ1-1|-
TGTGCCAGCAGCCCTAGCGATGGGAGGATAGCTTTCTTT
CASSPSDGRIAFF
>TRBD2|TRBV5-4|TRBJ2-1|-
TGTGCCAGCAGCGGAGCGGGACTAGCGGCCTACAATGAGCAGTTCTTC
CASSGAGLAAYNEQFF
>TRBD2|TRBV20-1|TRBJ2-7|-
TGCAGTGCTCCTAGCGGAGAGCAGTACTTC
CSAPSGEQYF
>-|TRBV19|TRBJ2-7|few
TGTGCCAGTAGTAGGACGGAATACGTCCACGAGCAGTACTTC
CASSRTEYVHEQYF